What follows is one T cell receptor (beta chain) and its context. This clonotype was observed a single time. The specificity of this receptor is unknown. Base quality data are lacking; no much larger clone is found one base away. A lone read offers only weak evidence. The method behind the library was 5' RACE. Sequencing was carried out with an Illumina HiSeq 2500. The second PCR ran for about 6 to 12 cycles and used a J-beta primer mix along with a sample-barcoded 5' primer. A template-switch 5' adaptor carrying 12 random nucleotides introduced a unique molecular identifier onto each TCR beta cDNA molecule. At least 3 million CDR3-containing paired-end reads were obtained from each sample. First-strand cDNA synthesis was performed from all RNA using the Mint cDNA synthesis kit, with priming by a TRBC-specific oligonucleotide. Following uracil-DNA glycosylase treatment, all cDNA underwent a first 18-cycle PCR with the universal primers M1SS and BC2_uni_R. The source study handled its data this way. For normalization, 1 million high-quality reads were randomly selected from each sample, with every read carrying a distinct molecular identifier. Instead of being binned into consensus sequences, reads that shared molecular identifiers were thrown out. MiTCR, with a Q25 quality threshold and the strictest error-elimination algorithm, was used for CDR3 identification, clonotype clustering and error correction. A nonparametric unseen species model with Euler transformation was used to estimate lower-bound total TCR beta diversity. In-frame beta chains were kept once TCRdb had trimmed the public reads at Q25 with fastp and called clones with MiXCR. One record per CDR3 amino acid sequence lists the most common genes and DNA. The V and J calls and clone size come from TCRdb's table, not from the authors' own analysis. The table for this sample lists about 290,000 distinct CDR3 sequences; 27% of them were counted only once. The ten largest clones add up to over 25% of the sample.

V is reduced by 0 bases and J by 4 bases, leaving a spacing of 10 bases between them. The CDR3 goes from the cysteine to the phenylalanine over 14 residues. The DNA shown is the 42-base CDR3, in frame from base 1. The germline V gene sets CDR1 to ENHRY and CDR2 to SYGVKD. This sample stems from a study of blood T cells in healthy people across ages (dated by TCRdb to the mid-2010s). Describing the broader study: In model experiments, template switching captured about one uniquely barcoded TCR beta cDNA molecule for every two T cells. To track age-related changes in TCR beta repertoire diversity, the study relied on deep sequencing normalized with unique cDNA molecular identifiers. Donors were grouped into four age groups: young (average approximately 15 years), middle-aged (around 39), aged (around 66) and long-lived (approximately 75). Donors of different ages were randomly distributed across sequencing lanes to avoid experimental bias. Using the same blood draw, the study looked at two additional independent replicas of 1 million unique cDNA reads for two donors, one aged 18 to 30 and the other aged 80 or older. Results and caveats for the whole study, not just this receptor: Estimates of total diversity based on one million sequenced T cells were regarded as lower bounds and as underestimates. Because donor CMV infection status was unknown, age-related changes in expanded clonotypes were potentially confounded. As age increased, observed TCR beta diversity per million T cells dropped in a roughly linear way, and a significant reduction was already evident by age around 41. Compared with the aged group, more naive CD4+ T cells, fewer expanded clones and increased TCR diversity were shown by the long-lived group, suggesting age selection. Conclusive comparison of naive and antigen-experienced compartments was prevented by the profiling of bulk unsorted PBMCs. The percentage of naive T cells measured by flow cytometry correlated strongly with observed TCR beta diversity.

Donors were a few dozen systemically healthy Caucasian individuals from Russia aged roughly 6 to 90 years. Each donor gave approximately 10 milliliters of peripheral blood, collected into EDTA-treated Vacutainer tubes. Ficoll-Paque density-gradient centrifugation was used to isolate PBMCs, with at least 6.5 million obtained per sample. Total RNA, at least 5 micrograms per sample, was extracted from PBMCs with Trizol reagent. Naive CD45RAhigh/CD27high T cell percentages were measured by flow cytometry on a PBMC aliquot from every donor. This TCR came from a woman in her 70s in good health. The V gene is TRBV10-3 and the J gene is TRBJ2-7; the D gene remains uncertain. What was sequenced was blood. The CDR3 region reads CAISESMMPYEQYF. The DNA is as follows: TGTGCCATCAGTGAGTCAATGATGCCTTACGAGCAGTACTTC.